This paragraph reports one T cell receptor beta chain. The V segment lost 0 bases and the J segment 7 bases; nucleotides outside the gene matches: 12. CDR3 size: 17 residues. Germline V gene sequence: CDR1 KGHSY, CDR2 FQNENV. The data originate from a study of blood T cell repertoires in COVID-19. Study-wide context: There were acute and convalescent COVID-19 samples, and they came from the United States, Italy and Spain. T cells, B-cell-depleted T cells, or PBMCs supplied cDNA or gDNA.

Only in-frame clones appear in the TCRdb table, and some are missing; sequencing was by immunoSEQ multiplex PCR. The sample lists roughly 79,000 clones, about 83% seen once, with approximately 4.9% in the top ten. The sequenced sample was peripheral blood. The chain uses TRBV16 and TRBJ2-7, with 10 bases lining up with TRBD2. The receptor was isolated from a woman aged 80 or over with active or convalescent COVID-19. This CDR3 is CASSQSGWGLAGEEQYF. The CDR3 DNA reads TGTGCCAGCAGCCAATCGGGCTGGGGGCTAGCGGGGGAAGAGCAGTACTTC.